The rows below give T cell receptor beta chains drawn from one sample of a study of T cell repertoires in cytomegalovirus infection. Each CDR3 protein is one row after TCRdb ran MiXCR on the reads. The table records roughly 300,000 distinct CDR3 sequences, 20% to 30% of them present only once. The sample consisted of PBMCs. The receptors were gathered from a human donor in good health (CMV status not recorded). Some clones in this sample may be carry-over from other donors' samples. CDR3s leave out the opening cysteine and the closing phenylalanine or tryptophan. Clone size is stated in some rows and not others, as once, few, many or a class when expanded.

clone size	CDR3 length	V gene	J gene	CDR3 protein
NA	12	TRBV20-1	TRBJ1-5	SASRRHSNQPQH
many	12	TRBV28	TRBJ1-4	ASSLGTGQEKLF
many	13	TRBV7-2	TRBJ2-3	ASSRRLESTDTQY
many	13	TRBV7-2	TRBJ2-7	ASSGGLALSYEQY
NA	13	TRBV11-2	TRBJ2-7	ASSFLRDVSYEQY
NA	14	TRBV7-2	TRBJ2-3	ASSLLGLAGLDTQY
few	11	TRBV15	TRBJ2-1	ATSREVYNEQF
NA	10	TRBV15	TRBJ2-7	ATSSGAYEQY
NA	16	TRBV15	TRBJ1-5	ATSRGQGWGSGNQPQH
NA	9	TRBV28	TRBJ2-1	ASSLGYGQF
NA	11	TRBV29-1	TRBJ1-5	SVEGGRNQPQH
NA	14	TRBV6-6	TRBJ1-3	ASSYAQGGPGNTIY
few	11	TRBV6-2/TRBV6-3	TRBJ1-1	ASSLAPNTEAF
NA	14	TRBV7-3	TRBJ2-5	ASSHPGGAFQETQY
few	13	TRBV24-1	TRBJ2-2	ATSDPGTGAGELF
NA	13	TRBV28	TRBJ2-5	ASSLAGSGGETQY
NA	8	TRBV20-1	TRBJ2-3	SALTDTQY
NA	13	TRBV2	TRBJ2-3	ASSEVYRGTDTQY
NA	10	TRBV28	TRBJ2-2	ASNLGAGELF
many	12	TRBV2	TRBJ2-2	ASGRQGGTGELF